This T cell receptor (beta chain) is drawn from a study of cytomegalovirus exposure and HLA in healthy donors. About this clone: What it binds is unknown.

The PCR employed 60 Vbeta primers together with 13 Jbeta primers. The method was immunoSEQ multiplex PCR; TCRdb's version includes in-frame clones alone and lacks a portion of them. The sample carries 95,000 to 150,000 clones, 77% recorded once. The CDR3 runs 12 residues. J was trimmed by 9 bases and V by 3 bases; bases with no gene match: 1. Germline CDR1 SGHTA, CDR2 FQGNSA. General study findings and limits: Later analysis suggested links between common viral pathogens and several top significant clusters.

This chain joins TRBV7-2 and TRBJ2-1; 8 bases map to TRBD1. The TCR originated in a woman aged 35 to 49 in good health and CMV-seropositive. The sequenced material came from PBMCs. In DNA, the CDR3 is TGTGCCAGCAGCTTGACAGGGGCTGAGCAGTTCTTC. It encodes CASSLTGAEQFF.